These T cell receptor beta chains were read from a single sample in a study of T-cell memory formation after mild COVID-19. TCRdb processed the 5' RACE reads anew with MiXCR; each CDR3 protein has one entry. The data hold about 350,000 distinct CDR3 sequences, with roughly 13% observed a single time. Input material: PBMCs or a T cell subset sorted from them (not recorded which). These receptors all come from a man between 18 and 35 years old who had mild COVID-19 (a few samples of this study predate the infection). Cell type and time point are not known. CDR3s include the opening cysteine and the closing phenylalanine or tryptophan. Each record gives: clone size, V gene, D gene, J gene, CDR3 protein, CDR3 DNA. The D gene is left open where the match is weak. Clone size is given for some rows only: seen once, a few or many times, or a class if the clone is expanded.

few	TRBV27	-	TRBJ2-1	CASSLGTAGNEQFF	TGTGCCAGCAGTTTAGGGACTGCGGGGAATGAGCAGTTCTTC
few	TRBV4-2	TRBD2	TRBJ2-3	CASSQAGGRREQYF	TGTGCCAGCAGCCAAGCGGGGGGGCGTCGAGAGCAGTATTTT
few	TRBV25-1	-	TRBJ2-5	CASSEWEGGETQYF	TGTGCCAGCAGTGAATGGGAAGGCGGGGAGACCCAGTACTTC
few	TRBV12-5	TRBD2	TRBJ2-1	CASGLPTSSSGGPYNEQFF	TGTGCTAGTGGTTTACCTACCTCAAGTAGCGGGGGGCCTTACAATGAGCAGTTCTTC
-	TRBV6-5	TRBD1	TRBJ1-2	CASIFTGTGVGGYTF	TGTGCCAGCATTTTCACCGGGACAGGGGTTGGTGGCTACACCTTC
few	TRBV27	-	TRBJ1-2	CASSLWSGSTNYGYTF	TGTGCCAGCAGTTTATGGTCCGGGAGCACTAACTATGGCTACACCTTC
-	TRBV9	TRBD1	TRBJ2-7	CASSVFGTGEQYF	TGTGCCAGCAGCGTATTCGGGACAGGGGAGCAGTACTTC
many	TRBV5-1	-	TRBJ2-1	CASSVSGLRNEQFF	TGCGCCAGCAGTGTGTCGGGGCTCCGAAATGAGCAGTTCTTC
few	TRBV12-3/TRBV12-4	-	TRBJ1-6	CASSLGSSYNSPLHF	TGTGCCAGCAGTTTGGGAAGCTCCTATAATTCACCCCTCCACTTT
few	TRBV4-2	-	TRBJ2-2	CASSQALVGGTGELFF	TGTGCCAGCAGCCAAGCACTAGTAGGAGGCACCGGGGAGCTGTTTTTT
-	TRBV11-2	TRBD2	TRBJ2-3	CASSHLTSGGYDTQYF	TGTGCCAGCAGCCACCTGACTAGCGGGGGATACGATACGCAGTATTTT
many	TRBV3-1	-	TRBJ2-7	CASSQETYEQYF	TGTGCCAGCAGCCAAGAAACCTACGAGCAGTACTTC
-	TRBV5-1	TRBD1	TRBJ2-7	CASSSGTGSNEQYF	TGCGCCAGCAGCTCAGGGACAGGGTCGAACGAGCAGTACTTC
few	TRBV12-3/TRBV12-4	-	TRBJ1-6	CATKGRWNSPLHF	TGTGCCACCAAGGGCAGGTGGAATTCACCCCTCCACTTT
-	TRBV7-2	-	TRBJ1-2	CASSLSGGERFGYTF	TGTGCCAGCAGCTTATCGGGGGGGGAGAGGTTTGGCTACACCTTC
-	TRBV18	TRBD2	TRBJ2-5	CASSPPGSLAGSQETQYF	TGTGCCAGCTCACCACCGGGGAGCCTAGCGGGGTCTCAAGAGACCCAGTACTTC
-	TRBV5-6	-	TRBJ1-5	CASSLATGQPQHF	TGTGCCAGCAGCTTGGCCACGGGTCAGCCCCAGCATTTT
-	TRBV5-1	-	TRBJ1-1	CASGLKQDTEAFF	TGCGCCAGCGGGTTAAAACAGGACACTGAAGCTTTCTTT
few	TRBV9	-	TRBJ2-2	CASSLGSAGELFF	TGTGCCAGCAGCTTAGGGTCGGCCGGGGAGCTGTTTTTT
few	TRBV14	-	TRBJ1-4	CASSPQRAPGKLFF	TGTGCCAGCAGCCCCCAGAGGGCCCCCGGAAAACTGTTTTTT
-	TRBV27	-	TRBJ2-2	CASSLGAVGELFF	TGTGCCAGCAGTTTGGGCGCGGTCGGGGAGCTGTTTTTT
-	TRBV10-2	-	TRBJ1-4	CASTWEGLQGLFF	TGCGCCAGCACCTGGGAGGGCCTCCAAGGGCTGTTTTTT